A single sample is the source of the 7 T cell receptor beta chains below, sequenced in a study of shared clonotypes between healthy human individuals. The data were produced by immunoSEQ multiplex PCR, yet TCRdb's version contains in-frame clones alone and is incomplete. This table holds approximately 470,000 clones, approximately 81% found once. Sequenced input: PBMCs. The receptors were gathered from a woman aged 40 to 49 in good health. Some clones in this sample may be carry-over from other donors' samples.

The chain recombines TRBV7-6 with TRBJ2-7; 7 positions match TRBD2. The CDR3 length is 14 residues. Germline V gene lookup returns CDR1 SGHVS and CDR2 FNYEAQ. The J segment lost 5 bases and the V segment lost 1 base, leaving 5 bases of the junction unmatched. The CDR3 region has the DNA TGTGCCAGCAGCTTAGGAACGGGAGGTAACGAGCAGTACTTC. Translated, it gives CASSLGTGGNEQYF.

This clone showed up just once. This rearrangement joins TRBV6-5 to TRBJ2-3; tentative D call: TRBD1 (5 bases). V was pared by 0 bases and J by 4 bases, with 14 bases between. The CDR3 extends over 16 amino acids. In germline, CDR1 is MNHEY, CDR2 SVGAGI. The CDR3 sequence is CASSYSTDTLADTQYF. CDR3 nucleotide sequence: TGTGCCAGCAGTTACTCGACAGACACATTGGCAGATACGCAGTATTTT.

There are a few counts of this clone. The chain links TRBV18 to TRBJ1-1; 7 bases are shared with TRBD1. The germline gives CDR1 KGHSH, CDR2 LQKENI. Trimming cost V 5 bases and J 3 bases; bases outside gene matches: 9. The CDR3 loop spans 15 amino acids. The CDR3 DNA sequence: TGTGCCAGCTCATCCAACAGGGGTAGGGACACTGAAGCTTTCTTT. It codes for CASSSNRGRDTEAFF.

In its sample, this clone was seen once. A junction end diverges from the germline sequence, so it may reflect a read error. The rearrangement joins TRBV7-3 to TRBJ2-5; D call uncertain. The germline CDR1 and CDR2 sequences are SGHTA and FQGTGA. The CDR3 length is 13 residues. The DNA for the CDR3 is TGTGCCAGCAGCCTAACAGTACAAGAGACCCAGTACTTC. Encoded protein: CASSLTVQETQYF.

CDR3 protein: CASSPLAQSGLGYGYTF. The CDR3 region has the DNA TGTGCCAGCAGCCCACTAGCACAGTCGGGGCTAGGATACGGCTACACCTTC. The chain links TRBV14 to TRBJ1-2; D might be TRBD1 (5 bases). Germline values: CDR1 SGHDN, CDR2 FVKESK. This CDR3 comprises 17 residues. V lost 4 bases, J lost 8 bases, and 26 bases lay in between.

This chain joins TRBV10-3 and TRBJ1-4; D is uncertain. Trimming pared 11 bases from V and 4 bases from J, leaving 8 bases between. Germline CDR1 is ENHRY and CDR2 is SYGVKD. The CDR3 extends over 11 amino acids. CDR3 region: CAAQSNEKLFF. The DNA for the CDR3 is TGTGCCGCACAGAGTAATGAAAAACTGTTTTTT.

J is TRBJ2-5 and V is TRBV18; no clear D gene. The germline CDR1 and CDR2 sequences are KGHSH and LQKENI. There are 14 residues in the CDR3. The V gene lost 3 bases and the J gene lost 4 bases, with 12 bases spanning the gap. CDR3 coding DNA: TGTGCCAGCTCACCTGGTGCTACCGGAGAGACCCAGTACTTC. Protein: CASSPGATGETQYF.